The rows below give T cell receptor beta chains drawn from one sample of a study of shared clonotypes between healthy human individuals. Using immunoSEQ multiplex PCR, the repertoire was profiled, and TCRdb retains in-frame clones only, with some absent. The top ten hold approximately 0.52% of the sample, which has 800,000 to 1,200,000 clones, 78% seen once. The specimen sequenced was memory CD4+ T cells from PBMCs. The receptor source for this set is a young man in good health. Some clones in this sample may be carry-over from other donors' samples. Both conserved end residues are part of each CDR3. A D gene is named only where the DNA matches it firmly. Some rows mark clone size as missing; the rest say once, few, many or name a class of expanded clone.

clone size	J gene	D gene	V gene	CDR3 protein	CDR3 DNA
-	TRBJ2-3	-	TRBV6-6	CASSYGQATDTQYF	TGTGCCAGCAGTTACGGCCAGGCCACAGATACGCAGTATTTT
-	TRBJ2-4	-	TRBV2	CASSDGLGFRAKNIQYF	TGTGCCAGCAGTGACGGGCTGGGGTTTAGAGCCAAAAACATTCAGTACTTC
-	TRBJ2-7	-	TRBV5-1	CASSLVQGRTEQYF	TGCGCCAGCAGCTTGGTTCAGGGGAGGACCGAGCAGTACTTC
-	TRBJ2-1	-	TRBV5-1	CASSLGGSQGDEQFF	TGCGCCAGCAGCTTGGGTGGCTCGCAGGGAGATGAGCAGTTCTTC
once	TRBJ2-3	-	TRBV2	CASSSGLADLAQYF	TGTGCCAGCAGTAGCGGGCTAGCTGATCTGGCGCAGTATTTT
-	TRBJ1-2	TRBD1	TRBV28	CASSRGTEYGYTF	TGTGCCAGCAGCCGTGGGACAGAGTATGGCTACACCTTC
-	TRBJ2-5	TRBD2	TRBV5-1	CASSSEGTSGRYYF	TGCGCCAGCAGCTCGGAGGGCACTAGCGGGAGATATTACTTC
-	TRBJ2-7	-	TRBV28	CASRTRQPYEQYF	TGTGCCAGCAGGACACGACAGCCCTACGAGCAGTACTTC
once	TRBJ1-6	-	TRBV4-1	CASSQTEYNSPLHF	TGCGCCAGCAGCCAAACTGAGTATAATTCACCCCTCCACTTT
few	TRBJ1-2	TRBD1	TRBV27	CAPSTGGEIREGYTF	TGTGCCCCATCCACAGGGGGCGAGATCCGTGAGGGCTACACCTTC
-	TRBJ2-1	-	TRBV30	CAWSKDWYNEQFF	TGTGCCTGGAGTAAGGACTGGTACAATGAGCAGTTCTTC
-	TRBJ2-1	TRBD1	TRBV11-3	CASSTGTGNEQFF	TGTGCCAGCAGTACCGGGACAGGGAATGAGCAGTTCTTC
-	TRBJ2-1	-	TRBV7-9	CASSLRRQGPNEQFF	TGTGCCAGCAGCTTAAGAAGGCAGGGACCCAATGAGCAGTTCTTC
-	TRBJ2-2	TRBD1	TRBV2	CASSRGGSANTGELFF	TGTGCCAGCAGTCGAGGGGGCTCCGCGAACACCGGGGAGCTGTTTTTT
-	TRBJ2-4	-	TRBV5-1	CASSPIAAIPLAKNIQYF	TGCGCCAGCAGCCCTATTGCGGCAATCCCTCTAGCCAAAAACATTCAGTACTTC
-	TRBJ2-7	-	TRBV6-1	CASSVDRNEQYF	TGTGCCAGCAGTGTCGACAGGAACGAGCAGTACTTC
-	TRBJ1-4	-	TRBV28	CASKAGVLNEKLFF	TGTGCCAGCAAGGCAGGGGTTCTTAATGAAAAACTGTTTTTT
once	TRBJ2-5	TRBD2	TRBV5-1	CASSLAGLAGETQYF	TGCGCCAGCAGCTTGGCCGGACTAGCGGGAGAAACCCAGTACTTC
once	TRBJ1-2	-	TRBV7-2	CASSLNPARRGYTF	TGTGCCAGCAGCTTAAATCCGGCACGTCGGGGCTACACCTTC
-	TRBJ1-1	-	TRBV5-4	CASSLDRRSTEAFF	TGTGCCAGCAGCTTGGATCGGAGGAGTACTGAAGCTTTCTTT
-	TRBJ2-5	-	TRBV14	CASSQQLQETQYF	TGTGCCAGCAGCCAACAACTACAAGAGACCCAGTACTTC
-	TRBJ2-7	TRBD2	TRBV28	CASNYLKGWDGRDSYEQYF	TGTGCCAGCAACTACCTTAAGGGCTGGGACGGGAGGGATTCCTACGAGCAGTACTTC
-	TRBJ2-7	-	TRBV5-1	CASRDLYEQYF	TGCGCCAGCCGCGACCTCTACGAGCAGTACTTC
-	TRBJ1-4	-	TRBV10-3	CAISSGQTGEGKLFF	TGTGCCATCAGTTCAGGACAGACTGGTGAGGGAAAACTGTTTTTT